A single TCR beta chain is shown here with its context. Its cognate antigen is unknown. Noted treatment: around 19 received Ad26.COV2.S at low or high dose, single or two shots; five or six received placebo; per-sample allocation not given. Day 63 following the first vaccine or placebo injection was when the samples were taken. CDR3 length equals 14 residues. The ends lost 3 bases at V and 3 bases at J; junction bases unmatched: 5. The germline CDR1 and CDR2 sequences are LGHDT and YNNKEL (reference sequence). This sample is part of a study of Ad26.COV2.S vaccination and SARS-CoV-2 variants. The wider study: The authors gave Ad26.COV2.S intramuscularly, either once or twice 56 days apart.

Generated by immunoSEQ multiplex PCR, the TCRdb table keeps only in-frame clones and is missing some. Of about 350,000 clones listed, around 89% are singletons. Study-wide points: Measures of TCR breadth and depth may have fallen short of total T cell responses. CD8+ and CD4+ T cells specific for spike reportedly responded with substantial breadth after vaccination.

The receptor comes from a person aged 18-65 years who received the Ad26.COV2.S COVID-19 vaccine or a placebo. Source: peripheral blood, taken in a trial of Ad26.COV2.S vaccine versus placebo. The chain is built from TRBV3-1 (or the pseudogene TRBV3-2) and TRBJ2-7; 7 bases are a match to TRBD1. This CDR3 is CASSHKGQSYEQYF. DNA for the CDR3: TGTGCCAGCAGCCATAAGGGACAGAGCTACGAGCAGTACTTC.